This record concerns one TCR beta chain sequence. Its specificity is not known. This entry is derived from a study of T cells after yellow fever vaccination. They built TCR cDNA with 5'RACE template switching, a step that put in a universal primer site and UMIs. MiXCR, run by TCRdb on the 5' RACE reads, gives a single entry per CDR3 protein. Counted here are hundreds of thousands of distinct CDR3 sequences, roughly a sixth occurring once; the ten biggest clones make up 15% to 20%. The CDR3 loop spans 12 amino acids. V shed 6 bases, J shed 6 bases, and the junction held 4 bases outside the gene matches. Findings and caveats of the study: The appearance of a small share of clonotypes in both CD4 and CD8 compartments was observed. A faster peak, day 5 versus 15, was reached by the weaker secondary response. At around 95% for CD4 and about 88% for CD8, most primary-vaccination clones showed up again after the booster.

The receptor's source is a man aged 18 to 29 who received the YFV17D yellow fever vaccine. The sample here was PBMCs, taken before the yellow fever booster vaccination. V gene TRBV12-3 or TRBV12-4 combines with J gene TRBJ1-2; 7 bases match TRBD1. For the CDR3, the DNA is TGTGCCAGCAGCCCACAGGGGAATGGCTACACCTTC. Protein sequence: CASSPQGNGYTF.